The clone carrying this TCR beta chain was recorded a few times. Its antigen is still unknown. Germline lookup yields CDR1 SNHLY and CDR2 FYNNEI. This CDR3 region has 11 residues. V lost 2 bases to trimming and J lost 8 bases, with 4 bases between them. After template switching added a universal primer site, the resulting cDNA carried unique molecular identifiers. TCRdb redid the calling of the 5' RACE reads with MiXCR, one entry per CDR3 protein. The sample lists fewer than 250,000 distinct CDR3 sequences, 6% to 8.5% occurring once. The sample belongs to a study of identical twins. Whole-study findings and limits: There were fewer insertions in abundant cord blood beta clonotypes, but memory repertoires showed no such pattern.

These data are also associated with another study on yellow fever vaccine responses in identical twins.

The chain has TRBV2 and TRBJ2-1; no reliable D call. The clonotype comes from a woman in her late teens or twenties in good health. Sequencing was carried out using CD8+ T cells sorted from blood. The CDR3 DNA sequence: TGTGCCAGCAGTGAAAATTATGAGCAGTTCTTC. The encoded protein is CASSENYEQFF.